Described below is a single TCR beta chain sequence and its context. The specificity of this receptor is unknown. Per-nucleotide qualities are absent, and no much larger clonotype sits a single base away. These data originate in a study of blood T cell repertoires in COVID-19 (dated by TCRdb to the early 2020s). Context from the whole study: The collaborator samples originated in the United States, Italy and Spain and spanned the acute and convalescent phases of COVID-19. The dataset comprised deeply sampled blood TCRbeta repertoires from subjects exposed to, actively infected with, or recovered from COVID-19. The repertoires were made available in a free public database intended to serve as a resource for research on the immune response to SARS-CoV-2. Where available, HLA class I and class II types were taken from metadata supplied by the sample provider and were not determined by assay-based typing. Nearly every sample came with metadata listing a de-identified subject ID, COVID-19 status, age in years and sex. The material from the prospective study consisted of cDNA or gDNA derived from T cells, B-cell-depleted T cells, or PBMCs. Samples came from the ongoing ImmuneRACE study (first 160 participants) plus 1,254 subjects from 6 global collaborators. Study-wide findings and limitations: The quantity of clinical and demographic metadata differed by source and by participant and was supplied without curation.

The CDR3 holds 13 amino acids from the cysteine to the phenylalanine. This entry keeps only the CDR3 DNA: 39 bases, framed from base 1. Germline trimming amounts to 6 bases on V and 5 bases on J, with 3 as the count of junction bases outside the gene matches. TCRbeta CDR3 regions were amplified from genomic DNA by means of the immunoSEQ Assay, a bias-controlled multiplex PCR. The study's processing was this. Nucleated cell counts per sample were estimated from amplification of reference gene primers within the assay. To quantify the absolute abundance of each unique TCRbeta CDR3 rearrangement, sequence reads were collapsed and filtered. For each sample, productive Simpson clonality was calculated by taking the square root of Simpson's diversity index across productive rearrangements. Sourced from immuneACCESS, this table was stored by TCRdb with only in-frame sequences that have V and J called. A share of the clones is absent; for the studies checked, an unresolved V gene accounts for under half, and the remainder has no known explanation. The V and J calls and clone size come from that table; D and trimming were worked out from the DNA. A total of about 280,000 clones appear in this sample, around 89% of them only once. The ten largest account for about 4.6% of the sample.

Whole blood was collected in K2EDTA tubes by collaborating institutions according to the institutions' own protocols. For TCRbeta analysis, collaborator samples were shipped as frozen whole blood, as isolated PBMCs, or as DNA extracted from either sample type. The source material was peripheral blood. This receptor was identified in a man aged 40-55 years with acute or convalescent COVID-19. The chain joins TRBV12-3 or TRBV12-4 to TRBJ1-1; TRBD1 fits 10 bases in the junction. The sequenced DNA is TGTGCCAGCAGAGGGACAGGGGATACTGAAGCTTTCTTT. It is translated as CASRGTGDTEAFF.